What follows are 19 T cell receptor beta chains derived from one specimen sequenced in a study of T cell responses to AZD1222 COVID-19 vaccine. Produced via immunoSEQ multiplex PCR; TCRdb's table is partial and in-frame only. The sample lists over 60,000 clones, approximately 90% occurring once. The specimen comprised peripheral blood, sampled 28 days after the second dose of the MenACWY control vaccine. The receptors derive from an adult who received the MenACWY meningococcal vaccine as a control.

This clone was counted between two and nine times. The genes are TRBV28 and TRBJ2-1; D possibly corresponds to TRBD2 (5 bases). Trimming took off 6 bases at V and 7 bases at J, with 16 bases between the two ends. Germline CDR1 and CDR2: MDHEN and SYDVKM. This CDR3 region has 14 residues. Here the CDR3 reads CASSQVDPGNEQFF. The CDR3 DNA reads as TGTGCCAGCAGCCAAGTAGACCCGGGAAATGAGCAGTTCTTC. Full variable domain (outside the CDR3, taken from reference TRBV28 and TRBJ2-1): DVKVTQSSRYLVKRTGEKVFLECVQDMDHENMFWYRQDPGLGLRLIYFSYDVKMKEKGDIPEGYSVSREKKERFSLILESASTNQTSMYLCASSQVDPGNEQFFGPGTRLTVL.

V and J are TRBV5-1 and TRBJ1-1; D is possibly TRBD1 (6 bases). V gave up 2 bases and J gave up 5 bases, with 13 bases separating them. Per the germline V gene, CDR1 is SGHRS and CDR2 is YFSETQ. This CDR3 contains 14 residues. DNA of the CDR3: TGCGCCAGCAGCTTAGGGGGAAGTTGGACTGAAGCTTTCTTT. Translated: CASSLGGSWTEAFF.

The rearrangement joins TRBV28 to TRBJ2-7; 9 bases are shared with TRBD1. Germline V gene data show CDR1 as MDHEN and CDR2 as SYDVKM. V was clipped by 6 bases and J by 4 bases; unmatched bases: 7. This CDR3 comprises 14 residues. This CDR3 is CASRETGTGYEQYF. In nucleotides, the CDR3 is TGTGCCAGCAGAGAAACCGGGACAGGGTACGAGCAGTACTTC.

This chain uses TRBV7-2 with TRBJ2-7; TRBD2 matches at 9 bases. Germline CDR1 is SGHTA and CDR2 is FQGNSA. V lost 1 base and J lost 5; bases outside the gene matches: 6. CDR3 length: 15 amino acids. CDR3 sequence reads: CASSLVAGGEHEQYF. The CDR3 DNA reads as TGTGCCAGCAGCTTAGTGGCGGGAGGGGAACACGAGCAGTACTTC.

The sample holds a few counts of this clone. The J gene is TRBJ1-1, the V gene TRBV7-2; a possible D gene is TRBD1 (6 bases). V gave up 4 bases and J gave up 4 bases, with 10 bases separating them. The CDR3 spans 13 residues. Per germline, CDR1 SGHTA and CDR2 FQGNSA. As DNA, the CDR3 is TGTGCCAGCAGCTCAGGGGAGGGCACTGAAGCTTTCTTT. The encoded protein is CASSSGEGTEAFF.

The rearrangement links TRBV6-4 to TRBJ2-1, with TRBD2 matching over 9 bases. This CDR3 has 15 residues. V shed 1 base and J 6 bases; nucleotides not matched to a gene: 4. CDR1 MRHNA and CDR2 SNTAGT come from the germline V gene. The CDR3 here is CASSDLAGALNEQFF. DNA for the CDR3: TGTGCCAGCAGTGACTTAGCGGGGGCCCTCAATGAGCAGTTCTTC.

CDR3 DNA: TGTGCCAGCAGCTTAGGGGCAGGGCGTCCCACTCAGTTCTTC. Its translation is CASSLGAGRPTQFF. The chain has TRBV7-9 and TRBJ2-1, with D possibly being TRBD1 (5 bases). CDR1 and CDR2 from the germline V gene are SEHNR and FQNEAQ (reference sequence). The CDR3 sequence is 14 residues long. V lost 1 base to trimming and J lost 13 bases, with 17 bases between them.

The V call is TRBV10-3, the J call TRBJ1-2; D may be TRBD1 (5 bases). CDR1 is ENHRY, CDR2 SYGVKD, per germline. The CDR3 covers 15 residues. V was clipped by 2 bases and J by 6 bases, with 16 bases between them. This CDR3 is CAISERESAGNGYTF. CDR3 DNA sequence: TGTGCCATCAGTGAGAGAGAGTCGGCAGGGAATGGCTACACCTTC.

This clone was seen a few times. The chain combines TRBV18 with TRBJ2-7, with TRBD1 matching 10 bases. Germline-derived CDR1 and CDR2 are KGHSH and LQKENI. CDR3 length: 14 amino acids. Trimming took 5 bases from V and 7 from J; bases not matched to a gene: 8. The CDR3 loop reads CASSTGQGVYEQYF. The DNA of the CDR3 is TGTGCCAGCTCAACCGGACAGGGGGTGTATGAGCAGTACTTC.

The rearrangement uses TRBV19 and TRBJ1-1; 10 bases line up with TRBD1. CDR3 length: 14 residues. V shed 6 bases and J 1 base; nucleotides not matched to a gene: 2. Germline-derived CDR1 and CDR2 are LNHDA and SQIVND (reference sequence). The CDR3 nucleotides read TGTGCCAGTAGGGACAGGGGGAGGAACACTGAAGCTTTCTTT. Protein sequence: CASRDRGRNTEAFF.

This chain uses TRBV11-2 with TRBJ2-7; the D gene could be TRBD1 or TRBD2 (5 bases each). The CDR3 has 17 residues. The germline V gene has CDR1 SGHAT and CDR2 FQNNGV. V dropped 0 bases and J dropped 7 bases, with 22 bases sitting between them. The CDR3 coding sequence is TGTGCCAGCAGCTTAGATGGGGGAAGTCCCAGGACGGAGGAGCAGTACTTC. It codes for CASSLDGGSPRTEEQYF. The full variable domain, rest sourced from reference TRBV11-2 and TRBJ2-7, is EAGVAQSPRYKIIEKRQSVAFWCNPISGHATLYWYQQILGQGPKLLIQFQNNGVVDDSQLPKDRFSAERLKGVDSTLKIQPAKLEDSAVYLCASSLDGGSPRTEEQYFGPGTRLTVT.

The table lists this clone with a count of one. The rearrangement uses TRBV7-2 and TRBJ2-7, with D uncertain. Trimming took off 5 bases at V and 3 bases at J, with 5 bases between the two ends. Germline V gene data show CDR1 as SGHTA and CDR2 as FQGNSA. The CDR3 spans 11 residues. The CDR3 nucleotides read TGTGCCAGCAGCCCGGACTACGAGCAGTACTTC. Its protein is CASSPDYEQYF.

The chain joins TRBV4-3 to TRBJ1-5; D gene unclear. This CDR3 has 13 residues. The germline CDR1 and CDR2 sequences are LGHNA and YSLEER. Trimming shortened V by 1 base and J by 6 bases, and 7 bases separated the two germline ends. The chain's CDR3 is CASSQGRVQPQHF. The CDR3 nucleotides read TGCGCCAGCAGCCAAGGAAGGGTTCAGCCCCAGCATTTT.

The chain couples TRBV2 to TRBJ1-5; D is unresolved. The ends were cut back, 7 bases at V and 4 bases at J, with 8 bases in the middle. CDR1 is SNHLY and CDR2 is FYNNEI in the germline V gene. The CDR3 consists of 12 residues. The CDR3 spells CASTEGNQPQHF. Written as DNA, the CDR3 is TGTGCCAGCACGGAGGGAAATCAGCCCCAGCATTTT.

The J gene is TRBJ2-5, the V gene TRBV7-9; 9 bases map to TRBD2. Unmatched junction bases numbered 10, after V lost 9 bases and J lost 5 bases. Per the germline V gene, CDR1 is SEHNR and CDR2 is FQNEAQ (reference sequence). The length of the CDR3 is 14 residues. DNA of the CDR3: TGTGCCAGTAGCGGGAGTGGGCGCGGGGAGACCCAGTACTTC. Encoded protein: CASSGSGRGETQYF.

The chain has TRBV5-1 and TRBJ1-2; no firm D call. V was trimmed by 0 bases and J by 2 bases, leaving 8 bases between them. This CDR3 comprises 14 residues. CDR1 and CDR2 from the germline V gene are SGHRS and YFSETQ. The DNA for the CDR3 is TGCGCCAGCAGCTTGGAGGCAGCAAACTATGGCTACACCTTC. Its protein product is CASSLEAANYGYTF.

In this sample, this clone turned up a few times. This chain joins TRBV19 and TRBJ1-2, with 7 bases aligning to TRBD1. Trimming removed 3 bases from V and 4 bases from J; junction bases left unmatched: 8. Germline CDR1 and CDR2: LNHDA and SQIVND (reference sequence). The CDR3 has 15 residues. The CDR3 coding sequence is TGTGCCAGTAGTATCCAGGACAGGACCCTCTATGGCTACACCTTC. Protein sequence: CASSIQDRTLYGYTF.

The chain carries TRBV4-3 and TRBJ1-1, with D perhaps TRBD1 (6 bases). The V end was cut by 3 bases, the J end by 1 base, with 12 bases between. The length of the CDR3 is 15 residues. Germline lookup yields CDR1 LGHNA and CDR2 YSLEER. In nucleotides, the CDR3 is TGCGCCAGCAGCCATTCGGACAGCCGGAACACTGAAGCTTTCTTT. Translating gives CASSHSDSRNTEAFF.

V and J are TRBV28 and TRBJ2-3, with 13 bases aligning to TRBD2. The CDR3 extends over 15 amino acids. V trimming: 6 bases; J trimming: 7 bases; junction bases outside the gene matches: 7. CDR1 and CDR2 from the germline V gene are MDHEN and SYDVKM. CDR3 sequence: CASSRTSGGSNTQYF. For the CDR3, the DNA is TGTGCCAGCAGCAGGACTAGCGGGGGCTCGAATACGCAGTATTTT.